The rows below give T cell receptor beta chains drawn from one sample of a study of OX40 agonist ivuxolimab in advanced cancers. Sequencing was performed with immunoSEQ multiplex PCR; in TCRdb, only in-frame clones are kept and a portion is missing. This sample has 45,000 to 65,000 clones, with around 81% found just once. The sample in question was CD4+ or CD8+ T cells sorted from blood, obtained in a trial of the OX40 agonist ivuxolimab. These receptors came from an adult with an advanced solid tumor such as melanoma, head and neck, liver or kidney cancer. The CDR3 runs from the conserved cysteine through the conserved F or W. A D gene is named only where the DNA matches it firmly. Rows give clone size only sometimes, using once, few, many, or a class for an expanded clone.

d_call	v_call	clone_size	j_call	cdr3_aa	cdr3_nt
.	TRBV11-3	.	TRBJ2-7	CASSMGSYEQYF	TGTGCCAGCAGCATGGGCTCCTACGAGCAGTACTTC
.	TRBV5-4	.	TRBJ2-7	CASSSPQGLRNEQYF	TGTGCCAGCAGCTCCCCGCAGGGGCTGCGGAACGAGCAGTACTTC
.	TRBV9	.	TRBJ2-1	CASSEATGTPGEQFF	TGTGCCAGCAGCGAGGCCACCGGGACTCCCGGTGAGCAGTTCTTC
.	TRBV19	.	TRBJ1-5	CASSIDLGLTPARNQPQHF	TGTGCCAGTAGTATAGATCTTGGGCTAACTCCCGCCCGAAATCAGCCCCAGCATTTT
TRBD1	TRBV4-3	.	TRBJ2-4	CASSQDRGQSKNIQYF	TGCGCCAGCAGCCAAGACAGGGGGCAATCCAAAAACATTCAGTACTTC
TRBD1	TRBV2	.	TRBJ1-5	CASSVGMTGQGPQPQHF	TGTGCCAGCAGCGTAGGGATGACGGGACAGGGTCCCCAGCCCCAGCATTTT
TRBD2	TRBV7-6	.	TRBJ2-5	CASSLYPRLAGGETQYF	TGTGCCAGCAGCTTATACCCCCGACTAGCGGGGGGAGAGACCCAGTACTTC
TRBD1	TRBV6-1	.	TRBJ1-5	CASSDPGQAGNQPQHF	TGTGCCAGCAGTGACCCGGGACAGGCCGGCAATCAGCCCCAGCATTTT
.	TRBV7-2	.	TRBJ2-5	CASSHPTGEQYF	TGTGCCAGCAGCCACCCCACAGGAGAGCAGTACTTC
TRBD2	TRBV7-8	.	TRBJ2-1	CATSRGGRDNEQFF	TGTGCCACCAGCCGGGGGGGGCGTGACAATGAGCAGTTCTTC
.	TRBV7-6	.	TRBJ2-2	CASSLDGTGELFF	TGTGCCAGCAGCTTAGATGGGACCGGGGAGCTGTTTTTT
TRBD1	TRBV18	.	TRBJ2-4	CASSPSPDRGDKNIQYF	TGTGCCAGCTCACCCTCTCCGGACAGGGGTGACAAAAACATTCAGTACTTC
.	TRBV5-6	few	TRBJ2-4	CASSSLGGRGTKNIQYF	TGTGCCAGCAGCTCCTTAGGGGGTCGGGGAACCAAAAACATTCAGTACTTC
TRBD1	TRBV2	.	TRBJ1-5	CASRIAGQGSSQPQHF	TGTGCCAGCAGAATCGCTGGACAGGGTTCTAGTCAGCCCCAGCATTTT
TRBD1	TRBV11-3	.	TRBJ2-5	CASSPMGQGKETQYF	TGTGCCAGCAGCCCCATGGGACAGGGGAAAGAGACCCAGTACTTC
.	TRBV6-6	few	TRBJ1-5	CASSEQGNQPQHF	TGTGCCAGCAGCGAACAGGGTAATCAGCCCCAGCATTTT
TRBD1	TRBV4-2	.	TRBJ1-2	CASSKSTGARDYGYTF	TGTGCCAGCAGCAAAAGTACAGGGGCGAGGGACTATGGCTACACCTTC
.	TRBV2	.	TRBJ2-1	CASSQRGGPVNEQFF	TGTGCCAGCAGCCAGAGGGGGGGGCCTGTCAATGAGCAGTTCTTC
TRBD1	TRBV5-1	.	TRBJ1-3	CASSTGQGGADPGNTIYF	TGCGCCAGCAGCACAGGACAGGGGGGCGCCGATCCTGGAAACACCATATATTTT
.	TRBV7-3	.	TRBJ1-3	CASSLKGGPGDTIYF	TGTGCCAGCAGCTTAAAGGGCGGACCCGGGGACACCATATATTTT
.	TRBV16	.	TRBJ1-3	CASSQFAASGNTIYF	TGTGCCAGCAGCCAATTCGCAGCCTCTGGAAACACCATATATTTT
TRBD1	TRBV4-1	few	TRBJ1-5	CASSLDRGQYQPQHF	TGCGCCAGCAGCCTCGACAGGGGGCAATATCAGCCCCAGCATTTT
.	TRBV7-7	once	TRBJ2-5	CASSLGGHTQETQYF	TGTGCCAGCAGCTTAGGTGGACATACCCAAGAGACCCAGTACTTC
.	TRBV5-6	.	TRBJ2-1	CASSLALGSLPNNEQFF	TGTGCCAGCAGCCTCGCATTGGGCAGCCTGCCGAACAATGAGCAGTTCTTC
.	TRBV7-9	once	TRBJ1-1	CASQAWHSPDAEAFF	TGTGCCAGCCAGGCCTGGCACAGCCCCGACGCTGAAGCTTTCTTT
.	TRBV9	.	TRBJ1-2	CASSVDAGFYGYTF	TGTGCCAGCAGCGTAGATGCGGGATTCTATGGCTACACCTTC
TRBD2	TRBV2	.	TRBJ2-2	CARDSGGDNTGELFF	TGTGCCAGAGATAGCGGGGGGGATAACACCGGGGAGCTGTTTTTT
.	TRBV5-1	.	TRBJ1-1	CASSLSRASEAFF	TGCGCCAGCAGCTTAAGCAGAGCCTCTGAAGCTTTCTTT
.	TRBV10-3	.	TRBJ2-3	CAISESLVVDTQYF	TGTGCCATCAGTGAGTCCCTAGTAGTAGATACGCAGTATTTT
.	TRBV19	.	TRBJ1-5	CASTTSGGGNQPQHF	TGTGCCAGTACCACCTCAGGTGGGGGCAATCAGCCCCAGCATTTT
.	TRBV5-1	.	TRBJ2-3	CASSLATGTDTQYF	TGCGCCAGCAGCTTGGCCACAGGCACAGATACGCAGTATTTT
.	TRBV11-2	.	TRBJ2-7	CASSLGLAYRGEQYF	TGTGCCAGCAGCCTAGGACTAGCCTACAGGGGGGAGCAGTACTTC
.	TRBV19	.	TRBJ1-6	CASSTGHLLHF	TGTGCCAGTAGCACCGGACACCTCCTCCACTTT
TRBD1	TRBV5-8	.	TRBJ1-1	CASSLGWDRVATEAFF	TGTGCCAGCAGCTTGGGTTGGGACAGGGTGGCCACTGAAGCTTTCTTT
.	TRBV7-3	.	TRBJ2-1	CASSLERLNEQFF	TGTGCCAGCAGCTTAGAACGCCTAAATGAGCAGTTCTTC